A single sample gave rise to the 31 T cell receptor beta chains below, sequenced in a study of blood T cells in healthy people across ages. Using a J-beta primer mix together with a sample-barcoded 5' primer, a second PCR was run for about 6 to 11 cycles. TCRdb passed the 5' RACE reads through MiXCR, listing each CDR3 protein once. The sample shows 890,000 or so distinct CDR3 sequences, 60% to 80% of them seen only once. The specimen sequenced was blood. These TCRs come from a man aged 30 to 45 in good health.

J is TRBJ2-5 and V is TRBV20-1; D may be TRBD1 (8 bases). This CDR3 is built from 15 residues. Germline CDR1 is DFQATT and CDR2 is SNEGSKA (reference sequence). The V end lost 1 base, the J end lost 5 bases, and 17 bases lay between the germline ends. The CDR3 DNA follows: TGCAGTGCTAGAGCTGAAGACAGGGGAGGGGAGACCCAGTACTTC. Amino acids: CSARAEDRGGETQYF.

The chain has TRBV4-2 and TRBJ1-5; no reliable D call. The germline CDR1 and CDR2 sequences are LGHNA and YNFKEQ. CDR3 size: 15 residues. Trimming cost V 0 bases and J 0 bases, with 6 bases left between them. The CDR3 DNA is TGTGCCAGCAGCCAAGACCGGCTTAGCAATCAGCCCCAGCATTTT. It specifies CASSQDRLSNQPQHF.

The chain links TRBV27 to TRBJ2-7; 7 positions match TRBD1. Per germline, CDR1 MNHEY and CDR2 SMNVEV (reference sequence). The CDR3 is made up of 16 amino acids. V dropped 5 bases and J dropped 1; count of bases not matched to a gene: 11. This CDR3 is CASSMPDRVFSYEQYF. The CDR3 DNA reads as TGTGCCAGCAGTATGCCTGACAGGGTCTTTTCCTACGAGCAGTACTTC.

V is TRBV6-1 and J is TRBJ2-3, with D possibly called TRBD1 or TRBD2 (5 bases each). Per the germline V gene, CDR1 is MNHNS and CDR2 is SASEGT. The V gene lost 6 bases and the J gene lost 6 bases, with 19 bases spanning the gap. The CDR3 has 15 residues. The CDR3 DNA reads as TGTGCCAGCAGCACAGGAAGACAGAGAGGGGATACGCAGTATTTT. Protein sequence: CASSTGRQRGDTQYF.

This sequence joins TRBV20-1 and TRBJ2-7; TRBD1 matches at 7 bases. This CDR3 region has 15 residues. Germline CDR1 and CDR2: DFQATT and SNEGSKA (reference sequence). After removal of 6 bases from V and 0 bases from J, the junction contained 11 bases not matched to a gene. CDR3 region: CSAPRGTDLSYEQYF. DNA of the CDR3: TGCAGTGCCCCCCGAGGGACAGACCTCTCCTACGAGCAGTACTTC.

This clonotype has more than one count but fewer than ten. This chain connects TRBV7-2 to TRBJ2-5, with D possibly TRBD2 on 7 matching bases. In germline, CDR1 is SGHTA, CDR2 FQGNSA. The V end was cut by 3 bases, the J end by 5 bases, with 22 bases between. This CDR3 has 17 residues. CDR3 sequence: CASSFLGWGGQEETQYF. As DNA, the CDR3 is TGTGCCAGCAGCTTCCTAGGGTGGGGGGGGCAGGAGGAGACCCAGTACTTC.

The chain couples TRBV20-1 to TRBJ2-7, with D tentatively TRBD2 (5 bases). CDR3 size: 11 residues. Germline V gene data show CDR1 as DFQATT and CDR2 as SNEGSKA (reference sequence). V was shortened by 3 bases and J by 5 bases, with 8 bases between the two germline ends. CDR3 DNA sequence: TGCAGTGCTAGGACTAACCACGAGCAGTACTTC. Translation: CSARTNHEQYF.

The V call is TRBV28, the J call TRBJ2-5; D possibly corresponds to TRBD2 (5 bases). Gene TRBJ2-7 matches the end of the DNA better, so the J call may be wrong. The CDR3 covers 14 residues. Germline V gene data show CDR1 as MDHEN and CDR2 as SYDVKM. The CDR3 DNA is TGTGCCAGCAGTTTGGAGGCTCAAGTCTACGAGCAGTACTTC. Translated: CASSLEAQVYEQYF.

This clonotype was counted a few times. The rearrangement uses TRBV7-9 and TRBJ2-1; D not resolved. This CDR3 is built from 13 residues. Trimming pared 2 bases from V and 4 bases from J, leaving 6 bases between. The germline V gene encodes CDR1 SEHNR and CDR2 FQNEAQ (reference sequence). In DNA form, the CDR3 reads TGTGCCAGCAGCTTACTTCGGTACAATGAGCAGTTCTTC. Its protein product is CASSLLRYNEQFF.

In its sample, this clonotype was seen a few times. The chain uses TRBV29-1 and TRBJ2-5, with D maybe TRBD2 (6 bases). Per germline, CDR1 SQVTM and CDR2 ANQGSEA. The CDR3 consists of 12 residues. Trimming stripped 4 bases from V and 5 bases from J, with 11 bases between. Here the CDR3 reads CSVANRGETQYF. The CDR3 DNA follows: TGCAGCGTTGCAAACCGGGGGGAGACCCAGTACTTC.

The chain couples TRBV7-9 to TRBJ2-2; D is unresolved. The CDR3 is 13 amino acids. From germline, CDR1 is SEHNR and CDR2 FQNEAQ (reference sequence). The germline V and J ends were trimmed by 4 bases and 3 bases, with 6 bases remaining between them. CDR3 sequence reads: CASSYDYTGELFF. CDR3 DNA sequence: TGTGCCAGCAGCTACGATTACACCGGGGAGCTGTTTTTT.

The chain couples TRBV11-2 to TRBJ2-7; 9 bases map to TRBD1. The better agreement between TRBJ2-4 and the DNA end casts doubt on the J call. The CDR3 covers 15 residues. Germline V gene sequence: CDR1 SGHAT, CDR2 FQNNGV. CDR3: CASSSRTGALDIQYF. CDR3 nucleotide sequence: TGTGCCAGCAGCTCCCGGACAGGGGCGCTTGACATTCAGTACTTC.

This clonotype has just a few counts. This chain connects TRBV29-1 to TRBJ2-3, with D hard to call. V lost 5 bases to trimming and J lost 1 base, with 10 bases between them. The CDR3 covers 13 residues. CDR1 and CDR2 (germline): SQVTM, ANQGSEA. The CDR3: CSVTTDGTDTQYF. DNA of the CDR3: TGCAGCGTTACAACAGACGGCACAGATACGCAGTATTTT.

DNA for the CDR3: TGTGCCAGCAGCGGTAGCGGGGGGACACACAATGAGCAGTTCTTC. This encodes CASSGSGGTHNEQFF. This chain uses TRBV9 with TRBJ2-1; TRBD2 agrees at 10 bases. Germline CDR1 reads SGDLS; CDR2 reads YYNGEE. The CDR3 has 15 amino acids. With V trimmed by 3 bases and J by 5 bases, 5 bases remained unmatched.

V is TRBV29-1 and J is TRBJ1-2; no firm D call. This CDR3 contains 11 residues. The germline V gene has CDR1 SQVTM and CDR2 ANQGSEA. The CDR3 region is CGTLGGYGYTF. Written as DNA, the CDR3 is TGCGGCACTCTAGGCGGCTATGGCTACACCTTC.

V gene TRBV6-1 combines with J gene TRBJ1-1, with 8 bases aligning to TRBD1. V trimming: 6 bases; J trimming: 0 bases; junction bases outside the gene matches: 6. Looked up from germline, CDR1 is MNHNS and CDR2 is SASEGT. The CDR3 totals 15 residues. DNA for the CDR3: TGTGCCAGCAGGGAGGACAGGGAGATGAACACTGAAGCTTTCTTT. Translation: CASREDREMNTEAFF.

The rearrangement links TRBV2 to TRBJ1-5, with 8 bases that match TRBD1. The CDR3 covers 15 residues. Germline V CDR1 and CDR2: SNHLY, FYNNEI. J gave up 4 bases and V 2 bases, and 4 bases lay outside the gene matches. CDR3 amino acids: CASSELDRVNQPQHF. The CDR3, as DNA: TGTGCCAGCAGTGAATTGGACAGGGTGAATCAGCCCCAGCATTTT.

Concerning this clonotype: One junction end does not reproduce the germline sequence, and a read error may be involved. This chain links TRBV29-1 with TRBJ2-7; TRBD1 aligns across 10 bases. The CDR3 has 19 residues. The germline V gene encodes CDR1 SQVTM and CDR2 ANQGSEA. This chain's CDR3 is CSVKDKGTGVGKRSYEQYF. The CDR3, as DNA: TGCAGCGTTAAAGATAAAGGGACAGGGGTAGGGAAGCGCTCCTACGAGCAGTACTTC.

This clonotype was picked up a small number of times. J is TRBJ2-1 and V is TRBV20-1, with TRBD2 matching 16 bases. The CDR3 is made up of 16 amino acids. V gave up 4 bases and J gave up 3 bases; unmatched junction bases: 3. Germline V gives CDR1 DFQATT, CDR2 SNEGSKA (reference sequence). CDR3: CSATGTSGGDYNEQFF. CDR3 sequence (DNA): TGCAGTGCTACCGGGACTAGCGGGGGGGACTACAATGAGCAGTTCTTC.

The V call is TRBV7-2, the J call TRBJ2-5; 11 positions match TRBD2. The J call may not be correct, given that the DNA end is closer to TRBJ2-7. Germline V CDR1 and CDR2: SGHTA, FQGNSA. This CDR3 region has 14 residues. DNA for the CDR3: TGTGCCACCTCCTGGACTAGCGGGTTATACGAGCAGTACTTC. It translates to CATSWTSGLYEQYF.

The chain has TRBV29-1 and TRBJ2-5; D unresolved. Germline V CDR1 and CDR2: SQVTM, ANQGSEA. The CDR3 extends over 14 amino acids. With 7 bases removed from V and 0 bases from J, the gap between germline ends came to 15 bases. The CDR3 region is CSGSWDSYQETQYF. CDR3 DNA sequence: TGCAGCGGAAGCTGGGATTCGTACCAAGAGACCCAGTACTTC.

This sequence joins TRBV9 and TRBJ2-1; weak D call: TRBD2 (5 bases). The CDR3 is 13 amino acids. The germline V gene has CDR1 SGDLS and CDR2 YYNGEE. The V gene lost 1 base and the J gene lost 8 bases, with 10 bases spanning the gap. The CDR3 DNA reads TGTGCCAGCAGCGTAAGGCTAGCCTATGAGCAGTTCTTC. Translation gives CASSVRLAYEQFF.

DNA of the CDR3: TGTGCCAGCAGCAAGACCGGACTAGCGGGGGGGCGGGAGACCCAGTACTTC. It is translated as CASSKTGLAGGRETQYF. This sequence joins TRBV21-1 and TRBJ2-5; no check of the table's D call, TRBD2, against the DNA was made. TRBV21-1 is a documented pseudogene. This CDR3 is 17 amino acids long.

J is TRBJ2-2 and V is TRBV29-1; TRBD1 agrees at 7 bases. Unmatched junction bases numbered 11, after V lost 5 bases and J lost 2 bases. The germline gives CDR1 SQVTM, CDR2 ANQGSEA. The CDR3 sequence is 16 residues long. CDR3 bases: TGCAGCGTTTCTTTTAGGGGGCGGACCAACACCGGGGAGCTGTTTTTT. Translating gives CSVSFRGRTNTGELFF.

The V call is TRBV12-5, the J call TRBJ2-1; 7 positions match TRBD1. The germline CDR1 and CDR2 sequences are LGHNT and FRNRAP. The V and J ends lost 7 bases and 8 bases, in that order; junction bases with no gene match: 17. This CDR3 contains 16 residues. In nucleotides, the CDR3 is TGTGCTAGTGATCTATACAGGGGATTTATGTCGGATGAGCAGTTCTTC. Translating gives CASDLYRGFMSDEQFF.

This clonotype was recorded a few times. The V call is TRBV6-2 or TRBV6-3, the J call TRBJ2-7, with D tentatively TRBD2 (5 bases). The CDR3 is 15 residues long. Germline assignment: CDR1 MNHEY and CDR2 SVGEGT. V gave up 4 bases and J gave up 0 bases, with 13 bases separating them. Written as DNA, the CDR3 is TGTGCCAGCAGTTTGGAGGCAGTGGCCTCCTACGAGCAGTACTTC. Protein: CASSLEAVASYEQYF.

This clonotype turned up a few times. The rearrangement uses TRBV27 and TRBJ2-7; perhaps D is TRBD1 or TRBD2 (5 bases each). The CDR3 length is 15 residues. Germline CDR1 reads MNHEY; CDR2 reads SMNVEV (reference sequence). V was clipped by 5 bases and J by 0 bases, with 14 bases between them. CDR3 residues: CASSPTGPISYEQYF. CDR3 nucleotides: TGTGCCAGCAGTCCGACGGGACCCATCTCCTACGAGCAGTACTTC.

The CDR3 sequence is CSARPTGTGIYEQYF. In DNA, the CDR3 is TGCAGTGCAAGACCTACTGGGACAGGTATCTACGAGCAGTACTTC. This chain uses TRBV20-1 with TRBJ2-7, with 8 bases that match TRBD1. V trimming: 6 bases; J trimming: 3 bases; junction bases outside the gene matches: 13. Germline loops: CDR1 DFQATT, CDR2 SNEGSKA (reference sequence). This CDR3 contains 15 residues.

This clonotype was found once. The DNA for the CDR3 is TGTGCCACCCAAGAACAAGCGTCTGGGGAGACCCAGTACTTC. Protein product: CATQEQASGETQYF. The chain has TRBV6-5 and TRBJ2-5; D ambiguous. Trimming left V 10 bases short and J 5 bases short, with 20 bases between. The germline V gene encodes CDR1 MNHEY and CDR2 SVGAGI. The CDR3 has 14 residues.

This chain connects TRBV5-1 to TRBJ1-4; D is ambiguous. The CDR3 spans 14 residues. V lost 1 base and J lost 12, with 16 bases in between. Germline V gene data show CDR1 as SGHRS and CDR2 as YFSETQ. The CDR3 DNA follows: TGCGCCAGCAGCTTGTTAGACGGACGGAAACAACTGTTTTTT. This sequence encodes CASSLLDGRKQLFF.

This clonotype has a single count. Relative to the germline gene, one junction end is altered; a read error may explain this. This chain uses TRBV5-1 with TRBJ2-5; 7 bases align to TRBD2. CDR1 and CDR2 from the germline V gene are SGHRS and YFSETQ. The CDR3 totals 16 residues. The CDR3 bases are TGCGCCAGCAGCTTGGGGCGGGGGACGAACCAAGAGACCCGGTACTTC. Protein sequence: CASSLGRGTNQETRYF.